This passage covers 19 T cell receptor beta chains from one sample sequenced in a study of CD8 T cells in ankylosing spondylitis. Findings and limits, study-wide: A motif of 7 or 8 highly homologous TCR beta variants was seen as apparently characteristic of ankylosing spondylitis blood.

These receptors have no identified antigens. TCRdb recomputed calls from the 5' RACE reads with MiXCR, one row per CDR3 protein. The sample shows about 800,000 distinct CDR3 sequences, about an eighth of them seen only once. The sample taken for sequencing was blood, either unsorted or a sorted T cell fraction (not recorded which). These receptors were taken from a male donor with ankylosing spondylitis.

This clonotype occurred a few times. The rearrangement uses TRBV20-1 and TRBJ2-2; TRBD2 matches 7 bases. This CDR3 has 15 residues. The ends lost 3 bases at V and 4 bases at J; junction bases unmatched: 8. From germline, CDR1 is DFQATT and CDR2 SNEGSKA (reference sequence). CDR3 protein: CSASPSGRATGELFF. The CDR3 region has the DNA TGCAGTGCTAGCCCGTCAGGGAGGGCCACCGGGGAGCTGTTTTTT.

This clonotype was picked up a small number of times. V and J are TRBV20-1 and TRBJ2-1; 9 bases map to TRBD2. Germline assignment: CDR1 DFQATT and CDR2 SNEGSKA (reference sequence). This CDR3 has 13 amino acids. V dropped 5 bases and J dropped 4; count of bases not matched to a gene: 3. CDR3 nucleotide sequence: TGCAGTGCTCTAGCGGGAATGTACAATGAGCAGTTCTTC. This encodes CSALAGMYNEQFF.

This clonotype was picked up a small number of times. The chain is built from TRBV9 and TRBJ2-3; tentatively, D is TRBD2 (6 bases). V dropped 0 bases and J dropped 3 bases, with 11 bases sitting between them. This CDR3 comprises 15 residues. In germline, CDR1 is SGDLS, CDR2 YYNGEE. CDR3 sequence reads: CASSVVEGRTDTQYF. The CDR3 nucleotides are TGTGCCAGCAGCGTAGTGGAGGGTCGGACAGATACGCAGTATTTT.

This clonotype was observed a handful of times. The chain has TRBV7-9 and TRBJ1-1; D is possibly TRBD1 (5 bases). Per the germline V gene, CDR1 is SEHNR and CDR2 is FQNEAQ (reference sequence). V was clipped by 5 bases and J by 2 bases, with 18 bases between them. The CDR3 loop spans 16 amino acids. This chain's CDR3 is CASSPNPGQANTEAFF. The CDR3 bases are TGTGCCAGCAGCCCAAACCCCGGACAAGCCAACACTGAAGCTTTCTTT. Together with reference TRBV7-9 and TRBJ1-1, the CDR3 gives the full variable domain: DTGVSQNPRHKITKRGQNVTFRCDPISEHNRLYWYRQTLGQGPEFLTYFQNEAQLEKSRLLSDRFSAERPKGSFSTLEIQRTEQGDSAMYLCASSPNPGQANTEAFFGQGTRLTVV.

This rearrangement joins TRBV6-1 to TRBJ2-2; 7 bases fit TRBD2. Germline-derived CDR1 and CDR2 are MNHNS and SASEGT. The CDR3 loop spans 17 amino acids. V was clipped by 5 bases and J by 4 bases; unmatched bases: 13. Written as DNA, the CDR3 is TGTGCCAGCAGTCGACCGGGGGGAGGGGTTTTCACCGGGGAGCTGTTTTTT. Its translation is CASSRPGGGVFTGELFF.

The chain employs TRBV5-5 and TRBJ1-6; D gene ambiguous. Trimming shortened V by 3 bases and J by 5 bases, and 9 bases separated the two germline ends. CDR3 length equals 14 residues. The germline V gene has CDR1 SGHKS and CDR2 YYEKEE (reference sequence). The CDR3 spells CASSWIFDNSPLHF. In DNA form, the CDR3 reads TGTGCCAGCAGCTGGATTTTCGATAATTCACCCCTCCACTTT.

This clonotype was counted a few times. This chain uses TRBV20-1 with TRBJ1-2; D gene ambiguous. CDR3 size: 12 residues. CDR1 is DFQATT and CDR2 is SNEGSKA in the germline V gene (reference sequence). In nucleotides, the CDR3 is TGCAGGCCCGAATCTGGGGTCTATGGCTACACCTTC. Translating it yields CRPESGVYGYTF.

This clonotype was seen a handful of times. The genes are TRBV20-1 and TRBJ1-4; no definite D call. Trimming stripped 0 bases from V and 0 bases from J, with 11 bases between. Germline CDR1 reads DFQATT; CDR2 reads SNEGSKA (reference sequence). The CDR3 extends over 16 amino acids. For the CDR3, the DNA is TGCAGTGCTAGAGATAGAAGGATTCCAACTAATGAAAAACTGTTTTTT. Translated, it gives CSARDRRIPTNEKLFF.

This clonotype was seen at least ten times. The chain joins TRBV4-3 to TRBJ2-1; D may be TRBD2 (6 bases). Trimming took 0 bases from V and 8 from J, leaving 17 bases between them. Germline assignment: CDR1 LGHNA and CDR2 YSLEER. CDR3 length equals 16 residues. The CDR3 here is CASSQDGGQGGDEQFF. CDR3 in DNA: TGCGCCAGCAGCCAAGATGGAGGGCAGGGTGGGGATGAGCAGTTCTTC.

The chain joins TRBV27 to TRBJ1-5; the D gene is possibly TRBD1 (6 bases). Germline V CDR1 and CDR2: MNHEY, SMNVEV (reference sequence). The CDR3 length is 16 residues. V lost 10 bases and J 0 bases, leaving 19 bases between the germline ends. The CDR3 DNA sequence: TGTGCCACCATGTACAGGGCGCTAGATAGCAATCAGCCCCAGCATTTT. This sequence encodes CATMYRALDSNQPQHF.

This clonotype was counted at least ten times. The gene calls are TRBV7-2 and TRBJ1-1, with D tentatively TRBD1 (6 bases). Between the trimmed V and J ends, which lost 7 bases and 0 bases, there was a span of 9 bases. CDR1 and CDR2 from the germline V gene are SGHTA and FQGNSA. The CDR3 loop spans 13 amino acids. The CDR3 nucleotides are TGTGCCAGCAAATGGGGGCTGAACACTGAAGCTTTCTTT. Its protein product is CASKWGLNTEAFF.

The chain joins TRBV6-1 to TRBJ2-5, with 7 bases identical to TRBD2. Germline CDR1 is MNHNS and CDR2 is SASEGT. The V segment lost 8 bases and the J segment 9 bases; nucleotides outside the gene matches: 18. The CDR3 consists of 15 residues. The chain's CDR3 is CASRKGLAAMGAQYF. Here the CDR3 DNA reads TGTGCCAGCCGGAAGGGGCTAGCGGCGATGGGGGCCCAGTACTTC.

The V gene is TRBV7-2, the J gene TRBJ1-4; tentative D call: TRBD1 (5 bases). Trimming removed 5 bases at V and 8 bases at J, with 18 bases between. The CDR3 contains 15 residues. The V gene's germline CDR1 is SGHTA and CDR2 FQGNSA. The CDR3 spells CASSQSPRVGEKLFF. CDR3 DNA: TGTGCCAGCAGCCAGAGCCCCAGGGTGGGAGAAAAACTGTTTTTT.

This clonotype has a count of ten or more. This chain uses TRBV20-1 with TRBJ1-6; no firm D call. V was shortened by 3 bases and J by 9 bases, with 15 bases between the two germline ends. CDR3 length: 14 residues. Germline lookup yields CDR1 DFQATT and CDR2 SNEGSKA (reference sequence). CDR3 nucleotide sequence: TGCAGTGCTAGTGATCCCCGGGGAATTTCACCCCTCCACTTT. Protein product: CSASDPRGISPLHF.

The chain recombines TRBV7-8 with TRBJ1-5; maybe TRBD1 (5 bases). Trimming pared 5 bases from V and 1 base from J, leaving 15 bases between. In germline, CDR1 is SGHVS, CDR2 FQNEAQ. The CDR3 has 16 amino acids. The CDR3: CASSPVRDASNQPQHF. The DNA of the CDR3 is TGTGCCAGCAGCCCGGTGAGGGACGCGAGCAATCAGCCCCAGCATTTT. Using reference TRBV7-8 and TRBJ1-5 for the parts outside the CDR3, the full variable domain is GAGVSQSPRYKVAKRGQDVALRCDPISGHVSLFWYQQALGQGPEFLTYFQNEAQLDKSGLPSDRFFAERPEGSVSTLKIQRTQQEDSAVYLCASSPVRDASNQPQHFGDGTRLSIL.

The CDR3 here is CASSLLGLNSGANVLTF. The DNA for the CDR3 is TGTGCCAGCAGCTTATTGGGACTGAACTCTGGGGCCAACGTCCTGACTTTC. The chain carries TRBV7-3 and TRBJ2-6; D might be TRBD2 (6 bases). V was cut by 2 bases and J by 0 bases, with 11 bases left in between. The CDR3 is made up of 17 amino acids. CDR1 is SGHTA, CDR2 FQGTGA, per germline.

This clonotype appeared a few times. This chain uses TRBV7-9 with TRBJ2-7, with D possibly being TRBD2 (6 bases). V shed 7 bases and J shed 0 bases, with 13 bases lying between them. The CDR3 sequence is 14 residues long. Germline V gives CDR1 SEHNR, CDR2 FQNEAQ (reference sequence). As DNA, the CDR3 is TGTGCCAGCACTCCCCCCGGGAGCTCCTACGAGCAGTACTTC. Amino acid sequence: CASTPPGSSYEQYF.

The chain joins TRBV7-2 to TRBJ2-3; 14 bases line up with TRBD2. The germline gives CDR1 SGHTA, CDR2 FQGNSA. J lost 5 bases, V lost 4 bases, and 2 bases had no gene match. The CDR3 sequence is 15 residues long. CDR3 DNA: TGTGCCAGCAGCTCAGGGACTAGCGGGGGAGATACGCAGTATTTT. Its protein is CASSSGTSGGDTQYF. Full variable domain (remainder filled in from reference TRBV7-2 and TRBJ2-3): GAGVSQSPSNKVTEKGKDVELRCDPISGHTALYWYRQSLGQGLEFLIYFQGNSAPDKSGLPSDRFSAERTGGSVSTLTIQRTQQEDSAVYLCASSSGTSGGDTQYFGPGTRLTVL.

A few counts support this clonotype. The rearrangement links TRBV6-2 or TRBV6-3 to TRBJ2-7; 10 bases are shared with TRBD2. This CDR3 contains 17 residues. Germline assignment: CDR1 MNHEY and CDR2 SVGEGT. After removal of 2 bases from V and 0 bases from J, the junction contained 7 bases not matched to a gene. The CDR3, as DNA: TGTGCCAGCAGTTACGGCCGGACTAGCGGAGTCTCCTACGAGCAGTACTTC. Protein product: CASSYGRTSGVSYEQYF.